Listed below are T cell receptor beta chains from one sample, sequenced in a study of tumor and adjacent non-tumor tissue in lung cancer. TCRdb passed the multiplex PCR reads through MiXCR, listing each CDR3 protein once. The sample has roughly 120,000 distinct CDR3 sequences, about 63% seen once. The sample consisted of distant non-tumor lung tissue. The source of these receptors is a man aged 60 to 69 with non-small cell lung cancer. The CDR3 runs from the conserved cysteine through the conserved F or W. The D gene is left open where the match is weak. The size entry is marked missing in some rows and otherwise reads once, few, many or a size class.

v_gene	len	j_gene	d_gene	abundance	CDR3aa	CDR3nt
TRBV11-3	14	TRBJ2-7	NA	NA	CASSRRVQSYEQYF	TGTGCCAGCAGCCGACGTGTTCAGTCCTACGAGCAGTACTTC
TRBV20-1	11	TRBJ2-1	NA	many	CSAREYNEQFF	TGCAGTGCGCGGGAATACAATGAGCAGTTCTTC
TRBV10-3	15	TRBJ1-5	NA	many	CAISESRQSNQPQHF	TGTGCCATCAGTGAGTCGAGGCAGAGCAATCAGCCCCAGCATTTT
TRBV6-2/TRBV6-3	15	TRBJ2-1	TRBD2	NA	CVSSYSAGVWNEHFF	TGTGTCAGCAGTTACTCTGCGGGAGTTTGGAATGAGCATTTCTTC
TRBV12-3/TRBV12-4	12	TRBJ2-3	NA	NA	CVSSLSSDTQYF	TGTGTCAGCAGTTTAAGTTCCGATACACAGTATTTT
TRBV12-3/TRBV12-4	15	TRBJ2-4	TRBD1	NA	CASSPLVTGEDIQYF	TGTGCCAGCAGTCCACTCGTGACAGGGGAAGATATTCAGTACTTC
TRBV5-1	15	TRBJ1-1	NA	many	CASSLAQGLNTEAFF	TGCGCCAGCAGCTTGGCACAGGGCCTGAACACTGAAGCTTTCTTT
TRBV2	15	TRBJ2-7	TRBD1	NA	CASRQPTGGRGGQYF	TGTGCTAGCAGACAACCGACAGGGGGTAGGGGCGGGCAGTACTTC
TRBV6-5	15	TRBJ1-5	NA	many	CASSRTWGENQPQHF	TGTGCCAGCAGCCGAACCTGGGGCGAAAATCAGCCCCAGCATTTT
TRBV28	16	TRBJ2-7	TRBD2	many	CASSFSLAGLTYEQYF	TGTGCCAGCAGTTTTTCTTTAGCGGGTCTTACCTACGAGCAGTACTTC
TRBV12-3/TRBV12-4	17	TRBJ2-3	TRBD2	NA	CDRSNPSGAPSTDTQYF	TGTGACAGGAGTAACCCTAGCGGCGCTCCTAGCACAGATACGCAGTATTTT
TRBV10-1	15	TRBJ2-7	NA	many	CASSHQGSPTYEQYF	TGCGCCAGCAGCCATCAGGGATCCCCCACCTACGAGCAGTACTTC
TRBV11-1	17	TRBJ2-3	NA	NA	CAISSPLSFRGADMQYF	TGTGCCATCAGCTCGCCCCTCTCGTTCCGAGGTGCAGATATGCAGTATTTT
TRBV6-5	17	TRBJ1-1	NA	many	CASSPGPTGGMNTEAFF	TGTGCCAGCAGTCCGGGACCTACCGGGGGCATGAACACTGAAGCTTTCTTT
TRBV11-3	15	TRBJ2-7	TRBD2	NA	CDSHGGLAGVGEQYF	TGTGACAGCCACGGGGGGCTAGCGGGAGTTGGCGAGCAGTACTTC
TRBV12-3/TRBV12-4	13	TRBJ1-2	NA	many	CASSLDLQVGYTF	TGTGCCAGCAGTTTAGATCTTCAGGTGGGCTACACCTTC
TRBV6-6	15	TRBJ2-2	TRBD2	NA	CVISLREGGTGELFF	TGTGTCATCAGTCTCCGGGAGGGGGGGACCGGGGAGCTGTTTTTT
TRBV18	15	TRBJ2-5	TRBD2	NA	CASSPISGSGETQYF	TGTGCCAGCTCACCAATTAGCGGGAGCGGGGAGACCCAGTACTTC
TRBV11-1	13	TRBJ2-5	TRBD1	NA	CASSSDRGETKYF	TGTGCCAGCAGCTCGGACAGGGGGGAGACCAAGTACTTC
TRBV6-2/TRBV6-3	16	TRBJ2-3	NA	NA	CASSYHSGSATDTQYF	TGTGCCAGCAGTTACCATTCGGGAAGTGCCACGGATACGCAGTATTTT
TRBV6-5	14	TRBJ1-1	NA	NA	CVSNRRPGDNEAFF	TGTGTCAGCAACCGCCGCCCAGGGGACAATGAAGCTTTCTTT
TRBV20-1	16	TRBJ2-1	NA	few	CSARVVGWRDRNEQFF	TGCAGTGCTAGAGTCGTAGGGTGGCGGGATCGCAATGAGCAGTTCTTC
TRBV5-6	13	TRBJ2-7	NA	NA	CDSSLGQGYERYF	TGTGACAGCAGCTTGGGGCAGGGCTACGAGCGGTACTTC
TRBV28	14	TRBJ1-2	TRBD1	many	CASSLLDRGLGYTF	TGTGCCAGCAGTTTACTGGACAGGGGACTTGGCTACACCTTC
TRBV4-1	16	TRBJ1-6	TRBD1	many	CASRKGQAHYNSPLHF	TGCGCCAGCAGAAAGGGACAGGCCCACTATAATTCACCCCTCCACTTT
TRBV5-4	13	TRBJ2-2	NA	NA	CASNQVGAGELFF	TGTGCCAGCAACCAGGTGGGGGCCGGAGAGCTGTTTTTT
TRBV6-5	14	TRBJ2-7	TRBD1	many	CASSWMTGGHEQYF	TGTGCCAGCAGTTGGATGACAGGGGGTCACGAGCAGTACTTC